The 15 T cell receptor beta chains in this list originate from one sample, sequenced in a study of blood T cell repertoires in COVID-19. TCRdb's copy holds only in-frame clones and misses some; the assay was immunoSEQ multiplex PCR. Among more than 250,000 clones listed, roughly 88% were seen once. Sequenced: peripheral blood. The receptor set was obtained from a human donor in a cohort sampled during active COVID-19.

The V and J genes are TRBV5-5 and TRBJ1-4; TRBD1 might be the D (6 bases). CDR1 and CDR2 (germline): SGHKS, YYEKEE (reference sequence). The V end was cut by 5 bases, the J end by 3 bases, with 14 bases between. The CDR3 totals 15 residues. The CDR3 here is CASRPDRSSNEKLFF. The CDR3 coding sequence is TGTGCCAGCAGACCTGACAGGAGCTCTAATGAAAAACTGTTTTTT.

As to this clone: Different DNA sequences within this sample yield the same CDR3. This chain links TRBV6-5 with TRBJ1-1; 7 nucleotides match TRBD1. There are 14 residues in the CDR3. Trimming at V came to 0 bases and at J to 2 bases, leaving 0 bases not matched to a gene. The V gene's germline CDR1 is MNHEY and CDR2 SVGAGI. CDR3 nucleotides: TGTGCCAGCAGTTACTCAGGGGGCAACACTGAAGCTTTCTTT. This gives the protein CASSYSGGNTEAFF.

The chain recombines TRBV19 with TRBJ1-5; no clear D gene. CDR1 and CDR2 (germline): LNHDA, SQIVND (reference sequence). The CDR3 extends over 12 amino acids. The germline V and J ends were trimmed by 5 bases and 7 bases, with 9 bases remaining between them. The CDR3, as DNA: TGTGCCAGTAGTCCTCGAGGACAGCCCCAGCATTTT. This translates into CASSPRGQPQHF.

The rearrangement joins TRBV19 to TRBJ2-1; 8 nucleotides match TRBD2. Germline V gene lookup returns CDR1 LNHDA and CDR2 SQIVND (reference sequence). The trim removed 5 bases at V and 5 bases at J, leaving 5 bases unmatched. The CDR3 loop spans 14 amino acids. Here the CDR3 DNA reads TGTGCCAGTAGTCCGGGGGGGGCCGACAATGAGCAGTTCTTC. It specifies CASSPGGADNEQFF.

The chain carries TRBV18 and TRBJ2-3; 9 bases are a match to TRBD2. The length of the CDR3 is 15 residues. The V segment lost 3 bases and the J segment 2 bases; nucleotides outside the gene matches: 3. Germline CDR1 is KGHSH and CDR2 is LQKENI. The CDR3 loop is CASSPLAGNTDTQYF. Written as DNA, the CDR3 is TGTGCCAGCTCACCCCTAGCGGGAAACACAGATACGCAGTATTTT.

The chain is built from TRBV11-2 and TRBJ2-5; TRBD1 might be the D (6 bases). The CDR3 spans 15 residues. CDR1 is SGHAT, CDR2 FQNNGV, per germline. Trimming removed 2 bases from V and 4 bases from J, with 14 bases in between. This chain's CDR3 is CASSLTTGVTETQYF. CDR3 nucleotide sequence: TGTGCCAGCAGCTTAACGACAGGCGTAACAGAGACCCAGTACTTC.

The V and J genes are TRBV15 and TRBJ2-7; D ambiguous. The ends were cut back, 5 bases at V and 1 base at J, with 12 bases in the middle. Germline V gene lookup returns CDR1 LNHNV and CDR2 YYDKDF (reference sequence). The CDR3 runs to 14 residues. The CDR3 here is CATSQAQSSYEQYF. CDR3 in DNA: TGTGCCACCAGCCAGGCTCAGAGTTCCTACGAGCAGTACTTC. The full variable domain, with the rest looked up from reference TRBV15 and TRBJ2-7, is DAMVIQNPRYQVTQFGKPVTLSCSQTLNHNVMYWYQQKSSQAPKLLFHYYDKDFNNEADTPDNFQSRRPNTSFCFLDIRSPGLGDTAMYLCATSQAQSSYEQYFGPGTRLTVT.

This chain joins TRBV7-2 and TRBJ2-5; 7 bases match TRBD2. Germline V lookup: CDR1 SGHTA, CDR2 FQGNSA. This CDR3 contains 14 residues. The V segment lost 3 bases and the J segment 3 bases; nucleotides outside the gene matches: 4. The CDR3 loop reads CASSFPLAEETQYF. Written as DNA, the CDR3 is TGTGCCAGCAGCTTTCCCCTAGCGGAAGAGACCCAGTACTTC. Variable domain in full (rest from reference TRBV7-2 and TRBJ2-5): GAGVSQSPSNKVTEKGKDVELRCDPISGHTALYWYRQSLGQGLEFLIYFQGNSAPDKSGLPSDRFSAERTGGSVSTLTIQRTQQEDSAVYLCASSFPLAEETQYFGPGTRLLVL.

This rearrangement joins TRBV28 to TRBJ2-7; 8 nucleotides agree with TRBD1. Per the germline V gene, CDR1 is MDHEN and CDR2 is SYDVKM. The CDR3 is 12 amino acids. Trimming at V came to 6 bases and at J to 3 bases, leaving 1 base not matched to a gene. The CDR3 DNA is TGTGCCAGCAGAGACAGGGGCTACGAGCAGTACTTC. This codes for CASRDRGYEQYF.

In this sample, this clone turned up a few times. This chain uses TRBV7-8 with TRBJ2-6, with TRBD1 identical over 9 bases. V shed 5 bases and J 1 base; nucleotides not matched to a gene: 9. From germline, CDR1 is SGHVS and CDR2 FQNEAQ. CDR3 length: 18 amino acids. CDR3 coding DNA: TGTGCCAGCAGCGGACGGGACAGGGTCCTGTCTGGGGCCAACGTCCTGACTTTC. Translation: CASSGRDRVLSGANVLTF.

The chain has TRBV24-1 and TRBJ2-1; TRBD2 is a possible D gene (5 bases). V lost 4 bases to trimming and J lost 7 bases, with 16 bases between them. Germline V gene sequence: CDR1 KGHDR, CDR2 SFDVKD. The CDR3 loop spans 15 amino acids. CDR3 residues: CATSESYGLRNEQFF. CDR3 nucleotides: TGTGCCACCAGTGAGAGCTATGGACTTCGGAATGAGCAGTTCTTC.

The chain employs TRBV4-1 and TRBJ2-5, with 14 bases identical to TRBD2. The CDR3 covers 17 residues. J lost 2 bases, V lost 4 bases, and 6 bases had no gene match. Per the germline V gene, CDR1 is MGHRA and CDR2 is YSYEKL. CDR3 in DNA: TGCGCCAGCAGCCTTAAAGGACTAGCGGGGGGACAAGAGACCCAGTACTTC. Its protein is CASSLKGLAGGQETQYF.

The V call is TRBV6-6, the J call TRBJ2-7, with D possibly being TRBD2 (6 bases). Trimming took off 5 bases at V and 0 bases at J, with 11 bases between the two ends. Germline V gives CDR1 MNHNY, CDR2 SVGAGI (reference sequence). The CDR3 spans 14 residues. CDR3 coding DNA: TGTGCCAGCAGTGTCCGGGGGACCTCCTACGAGCAGTACTTC. Amino acids: CASSVRGTSYEQYF.

The V and J genes are TRBV30 and TRBJ1-2; 9 nucleotides agree with TRBD1. V shed 3 bases, J shed 6 bases, and the junction held 11 bases outside the gene matches. Germline CDR1 is GTSNPN and CDR2 is SVGIG (reference sequence). The CDR3 totals 15 residues. The CDR3: CAWRQAGTGQNGYTF. CDR3 nucleotides: TGTGCCTGGAGACAGGCCGGGACAGGGCAAAATGGCTACACCTTC.

CDR3 DNA: TGTGCCAGCAGCTTAGGGGGGAGGGGCTACGAGCAGTACTTC. Translation: CASSLGGRGYEQYF. The chain employs TRBV7-9 and TRBJ2-7; TRBD2 matches at 7 bases. The CDR3 runs to 14 residues. Germline loops: CDR1 SEHNR, CDR2 FQNEAQ (reference sequence). V lost 1 base and J lost 3; bases outside the gene matches: 3.